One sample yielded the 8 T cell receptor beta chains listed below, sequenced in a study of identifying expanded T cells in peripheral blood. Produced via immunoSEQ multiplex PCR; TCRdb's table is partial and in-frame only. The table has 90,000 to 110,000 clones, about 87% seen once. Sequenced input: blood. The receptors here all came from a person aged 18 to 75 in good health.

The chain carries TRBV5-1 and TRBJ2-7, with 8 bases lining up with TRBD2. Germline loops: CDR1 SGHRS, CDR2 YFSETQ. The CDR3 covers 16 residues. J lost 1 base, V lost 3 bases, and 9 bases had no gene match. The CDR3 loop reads CASSSFPGGKSYEQYF. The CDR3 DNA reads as TGCGCCAGCAGCTCGTTCCCGGGGGGGAAATCCTACGAGCAGTACTTC.

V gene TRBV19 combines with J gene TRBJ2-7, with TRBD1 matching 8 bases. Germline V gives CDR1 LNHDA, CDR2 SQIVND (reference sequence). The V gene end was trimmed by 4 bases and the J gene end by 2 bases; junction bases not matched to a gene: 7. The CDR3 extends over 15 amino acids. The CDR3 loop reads CASSTGQGATYEQYF. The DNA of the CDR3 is TGTGCCAGTAGTACCGGACAGGGTGCCACCTACGAGCAGTACTTC. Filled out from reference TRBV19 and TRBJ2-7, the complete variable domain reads DGGITQSPKYLFRKEGQNVTLSCEQNLNHDAMYWYRQDPGQGLRLIYYSQIVNDFQKGDIAEGYSVSREKKESFPLTVTSAQKNPTAFYLCASSTGQGATYEQYFGPGTRLTVT.

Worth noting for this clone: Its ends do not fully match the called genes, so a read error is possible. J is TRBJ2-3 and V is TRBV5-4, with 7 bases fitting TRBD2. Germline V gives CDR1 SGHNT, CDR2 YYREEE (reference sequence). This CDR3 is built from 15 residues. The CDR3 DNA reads TGTGCCAGCAGTTTGGGAGGGTCCAGGGCAGATACGCAGTATTTT. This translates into CASSLGGSRADTQYF.

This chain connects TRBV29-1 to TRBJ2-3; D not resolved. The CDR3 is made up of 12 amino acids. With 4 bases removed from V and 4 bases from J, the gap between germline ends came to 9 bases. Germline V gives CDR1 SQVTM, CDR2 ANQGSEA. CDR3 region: CSVGSAADTQYF. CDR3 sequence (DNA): TGCAGCGTTGGCTCGGCGGCAGATACGCAGTATTTT.

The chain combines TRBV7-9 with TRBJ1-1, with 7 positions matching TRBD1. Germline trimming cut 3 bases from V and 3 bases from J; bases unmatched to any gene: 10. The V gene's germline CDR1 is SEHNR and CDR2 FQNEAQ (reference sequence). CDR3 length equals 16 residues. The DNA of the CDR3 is TGTGCCAGCAGCTTTCAAGGACAGGTTAGGGACACTGAAGCTTTCTTT. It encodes CASSFQGQVRDTEAFF.

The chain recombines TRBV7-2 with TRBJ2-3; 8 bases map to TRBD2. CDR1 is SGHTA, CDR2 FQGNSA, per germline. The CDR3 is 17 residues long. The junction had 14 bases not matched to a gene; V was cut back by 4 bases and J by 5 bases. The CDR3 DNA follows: TGTGCCAGCAGCTCCAAGGCGGGGGGTTCCCCAGGAGATACGCAGTATTTT. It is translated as CASSSKAGGSPGDTQYF.

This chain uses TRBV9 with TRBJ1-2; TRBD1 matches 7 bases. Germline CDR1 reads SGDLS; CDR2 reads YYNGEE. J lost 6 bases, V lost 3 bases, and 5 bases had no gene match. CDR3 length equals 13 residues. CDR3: CASSGQGSDGYTF. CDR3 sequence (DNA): TGTGCCAGCAGCGGACAGGGAAGTGATGGCTACACCTTC. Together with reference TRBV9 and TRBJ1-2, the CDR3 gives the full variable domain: DSGVTQTPKHLITATGQRVTLRCSPRSGDLSVYWYQQSLDQGLQFLIQYYNGEERAKGNILERFSAQQFPDLHSELNLSSLELGDSALYFCASSGQGSDGYTFGSGTRLTVV.

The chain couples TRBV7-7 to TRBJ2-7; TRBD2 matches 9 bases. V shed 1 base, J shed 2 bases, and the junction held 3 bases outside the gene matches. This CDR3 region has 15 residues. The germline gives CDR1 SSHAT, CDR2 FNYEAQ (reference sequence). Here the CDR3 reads CASSLGTSGPYEQYF. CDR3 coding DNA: TGTGCCAGCAGCTTAGGAACTAGCGGGCCCTACGAGCAGTACTTC.